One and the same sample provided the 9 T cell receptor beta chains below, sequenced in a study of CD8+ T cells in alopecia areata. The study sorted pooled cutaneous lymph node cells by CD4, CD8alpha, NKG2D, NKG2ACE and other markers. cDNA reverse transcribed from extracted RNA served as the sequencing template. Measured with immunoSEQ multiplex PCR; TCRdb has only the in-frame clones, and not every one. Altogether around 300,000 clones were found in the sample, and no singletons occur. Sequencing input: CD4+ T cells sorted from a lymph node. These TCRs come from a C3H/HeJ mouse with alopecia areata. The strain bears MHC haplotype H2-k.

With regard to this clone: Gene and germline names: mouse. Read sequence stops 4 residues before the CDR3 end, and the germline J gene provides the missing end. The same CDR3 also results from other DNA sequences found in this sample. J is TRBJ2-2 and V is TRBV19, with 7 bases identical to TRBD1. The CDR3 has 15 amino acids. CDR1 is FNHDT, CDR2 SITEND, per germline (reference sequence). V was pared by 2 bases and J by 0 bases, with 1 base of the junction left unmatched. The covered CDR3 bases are TGTGCCAGCAGTATCAGGGGGACAAACACCGGG. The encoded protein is CASSIRGTNTG. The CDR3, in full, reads CASSIRGTNTGQLYF.

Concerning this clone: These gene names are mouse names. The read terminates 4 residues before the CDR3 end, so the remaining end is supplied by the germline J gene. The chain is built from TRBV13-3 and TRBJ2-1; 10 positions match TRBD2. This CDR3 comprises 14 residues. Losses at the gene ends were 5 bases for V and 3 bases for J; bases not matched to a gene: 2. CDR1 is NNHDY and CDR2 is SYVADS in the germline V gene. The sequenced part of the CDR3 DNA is TGTGCCAGCAGCCCTGGGGGGGCCTATGCT. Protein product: CASSPGGAYA. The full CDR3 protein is CASSPGGAYAEQFF.

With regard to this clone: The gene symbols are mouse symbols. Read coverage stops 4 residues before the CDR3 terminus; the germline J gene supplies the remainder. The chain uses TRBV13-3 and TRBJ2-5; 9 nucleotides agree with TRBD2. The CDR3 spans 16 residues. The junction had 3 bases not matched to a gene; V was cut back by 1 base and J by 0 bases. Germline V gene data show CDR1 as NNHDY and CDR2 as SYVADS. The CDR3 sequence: CASSDSGGGNQDTQYF. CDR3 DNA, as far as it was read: TGTGCCAGCAGTGATTCTGGGGGGGGTAACCAAGAC.

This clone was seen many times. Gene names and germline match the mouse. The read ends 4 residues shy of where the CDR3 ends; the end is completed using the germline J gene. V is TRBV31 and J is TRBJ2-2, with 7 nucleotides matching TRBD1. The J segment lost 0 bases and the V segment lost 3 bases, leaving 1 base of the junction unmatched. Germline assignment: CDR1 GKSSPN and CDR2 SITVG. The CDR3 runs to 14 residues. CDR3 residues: CAWRGTANTGQLYF. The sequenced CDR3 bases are TGTGCCTGGAGGGGGACAGCAAACACCGGG.

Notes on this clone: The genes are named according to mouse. The part of the CDR3 DNA that was read is TGTGCCAGCGGTGACGCTAGGACTGGGGGGAACACCGGG. Amino acid sequence: CASGDARTGGNTG. The full CDR3 protein is CASGDARTGGNTGQLYF. V gene TRBV13-2 combines with J gene TRBJ2-2; 11 bases align to TRBD2. The read ends 4 residues shy of where the CDR3 ends; the end is completed using the germline J gene. The CDR3 loop spans 17 amino acids. Germline trimming cut 2 bases from V and 2 bases from J; bases unmatched to any gene: 5. From germline, CDR1 is NNHNN and CDR2 SYGAGS (reference sequence).

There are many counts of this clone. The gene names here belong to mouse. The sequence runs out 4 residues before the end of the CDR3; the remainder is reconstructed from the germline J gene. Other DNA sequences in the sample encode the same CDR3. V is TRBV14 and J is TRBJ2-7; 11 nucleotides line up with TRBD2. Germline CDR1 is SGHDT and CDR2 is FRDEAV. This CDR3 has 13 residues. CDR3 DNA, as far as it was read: TGTGCCAGCAGTCGGACTGGGGGGTAT. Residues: CASSRTGGY. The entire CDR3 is CASSRTGGYEQYF.

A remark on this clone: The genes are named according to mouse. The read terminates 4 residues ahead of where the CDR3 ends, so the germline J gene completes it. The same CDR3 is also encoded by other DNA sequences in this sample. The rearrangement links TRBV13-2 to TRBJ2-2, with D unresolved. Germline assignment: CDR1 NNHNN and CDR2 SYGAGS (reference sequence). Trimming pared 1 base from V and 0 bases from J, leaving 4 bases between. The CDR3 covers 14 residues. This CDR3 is CASGDWANTGQLYF. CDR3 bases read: TGTGCCAGCGGTGATTGGGCAAACACCGGG.

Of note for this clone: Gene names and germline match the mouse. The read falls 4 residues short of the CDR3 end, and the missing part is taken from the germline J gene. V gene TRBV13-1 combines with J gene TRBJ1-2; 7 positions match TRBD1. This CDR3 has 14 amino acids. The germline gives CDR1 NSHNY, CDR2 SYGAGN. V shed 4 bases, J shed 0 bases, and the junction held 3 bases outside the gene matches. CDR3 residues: CASSRGQPNSDYTF. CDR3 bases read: TGTGCCAGCAGTAGGGGACAGCCAAACTCC.

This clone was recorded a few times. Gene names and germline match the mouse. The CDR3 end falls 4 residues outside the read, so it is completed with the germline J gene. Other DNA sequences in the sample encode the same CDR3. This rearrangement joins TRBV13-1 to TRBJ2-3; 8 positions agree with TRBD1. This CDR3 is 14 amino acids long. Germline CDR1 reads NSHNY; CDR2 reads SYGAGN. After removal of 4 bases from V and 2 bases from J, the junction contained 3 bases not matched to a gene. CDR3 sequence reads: CASSTGGSAETLYF. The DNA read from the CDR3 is TGTGCCAGCAGTACAGGGGGATCTGCAGAA.